This is a list of T cell receptor beta chains from one sample in a study of cytomegalovirus exposure and HLA in healthy donors. Assay used: immunoSEQ multiplex PCR; TCRdb lists only in-frame clones, some missing. The table lists around 100,000 clones. The sequencing sample was made of PBMCs. These receptor sequences come from a man aged 35-49 years in good health and CMV-seropositive. The CDR3 runs from the conserved cysteine through the conserved F or W. D genes are given only for firm matches.

CDR3,DNA,J,D,V
CASSWDSSYEQYF,TGTGCCAGCAGTTGGGACAGTTCCTACGAGCAGTACTTC,TRBJ2-7,TRBD1,TRBV27
CASSLAGGVETQYF,TGTGCCAGCAGCTTGGCGGGAGGAGTAGAGACCCAGTACTTC,TRBJ2-5,TRBD2,TRBV11-2
CASSMLVNTGELFF,TGTGCCAGCAGTATGCTAGTTAACACCGGGGAGCTGTTTTTT,TRBJ2-2,-,TRBV27
CASSGSTGGYEPQHF,TGTGCCAGCAGCGGTTCGACAGGGGGTTATGAGCCCCAGCATTTT,TRBJ1-5,TRBD1,TRBV7-9
CASSLIGGPQYF,TGTGCCAGCAGCTTAATAGGAGGGCCTCAGTACTTC,TRBJ2-7,-,TRBV7-3
CATSRPQGLGEKLFF,TGTGCCACCAGCCGTCCCCAGGGCCTGGGGGAAAAACTGTTTTTT,TRBJ1-4,-,TRBV15
CASSAVGASSYEQYF,TGTGCCAGCAGTGCGGTGGGCGCGAGCTCCTACGAGCAGTACTTC,TRBJ2-7,-,TRBV2
CASSFGTGGNYGYTF,TGTGCCAGCAGCTTTGGGACAGGAGGGAACTATGGCTACACCTTC,TRBJ1-2,TRBD1,TRBV13
CSVETSGFNEQFF,TGCAGCGTTGAAACCAGCGGTTTCAATGAGCAGTTCTTC,TRBJ2-1,-,TRBV29-1
CASSLEGLAGGVGTQYF,TGCGCCAGCAGCTTGGAGGGACTAGCGGGAGGTGTGGGTACGCAGTATTTT,TRBJ2-3,TRBD2,TRBV5-1
CASSNGLAGGAGELFF,TGTGCCAGCAGCAACGGACTAGCGGGGGGGGCCGGGGAGCTGTTTTTT,TRBJ2-2,TRBD2,TRBV7-3
CASSLAGGETQYF,TGTGCCAGCAGCTTGGCGGGGGGAGAGACCCAGTACTTC,TRBJ2-5,TRBD2,TRBV13
CSVLVSGNTIYF,TGCAGCGTTCTCGTATCTGGAAACACCATATATTTT,TRBJ1-3,-,TRBV29-1
CASSPLTDYTEAFF,TGTGCCAGCAGTCCACTGACAGATTACACTGAAGCTTTCTTT,TRBJ1-1,-,TRBV28
CASSLTGTSGELFF,TGTGCCAGCAGCTTAACAGGGACTAGTGGGGAGCTGTTTTTT,TRBJ2-2,TRBD2,TRBV11-3
CASSVEYYTDTQYF,TGTGCCAGCAGCGTAGAGTACTACACAGATACGCAGTATTTT,TRBJ2-3,-,TRBV9
CASSQGGYYEQYF,TGTGCCAGCAGCCAAGGCGGGTACTACGAGCAGTACTTC,TRBJ2-7,-,TRBV7-9
CASSLWRDTGELFF,TGTGCCAGCAGTTTATGGCGGGACACCGGGGAGCTGTTTTTT,TRBJ2-2,-,TRBV28
CASSRTGSGNTEAFF,TGTGCCAGCTCGCGGACAGGGTCCGGGAACACTGAAGCTTTCTTT,TRBJ1-1,TRBD1,TRBV18
CASSLREGYEQYF,TGCGCCAGCAGCTTGAGGGAGGGGTACGAGCAGTACTTC,TRBJ2-7,TRBD2,TRBV5-1
CASSLGGGGGANVLTF,TGTGCCAGTAGTTTAGGAGGGGGCGGTGGGGCCAACGTCCTGACTTTC,TRBJ2-6,-,TRBV19
CASRPLTGGAQPQHF,TGTGCCAGCAGACCACTCACAGGGGGAGCTCAGCCCCAGCATTTT,TRBJ1-5,TRBD1,TRBV28
CASSSGTGGIRSTEAFF,TGTGCCAGCAGTTCCGGGACAGGGGGCATCAGAAGCACTGAAGCTTTCTTT,TRBJ1-1,TRBD1,TRBV28